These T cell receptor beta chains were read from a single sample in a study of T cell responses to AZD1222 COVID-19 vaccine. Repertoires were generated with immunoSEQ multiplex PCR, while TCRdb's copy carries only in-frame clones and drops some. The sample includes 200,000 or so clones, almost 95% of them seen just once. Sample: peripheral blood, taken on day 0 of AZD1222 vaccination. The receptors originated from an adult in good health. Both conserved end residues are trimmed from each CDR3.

CDR3: ASSQDGRVDTQY
length: 12
J: TRBJ2-3
V: TRBV4-3

CDR3: ASSQARGGGGNTIY
length: 14
J: TRBJ1-3
V: TRBV4-1

CDR3: ASSIDREKNYEQY
length: 13
J: TRBJ2-7
V: TRBV6-2/TRBV6-3

CDR3: ASSYPVAGKDNEQF
length: 14
J: TRBJ2-1
V: TRBV6-2/TRBV6-3

CDR3: ASSIAQTGQETQY
length: 13
J: TRBJ2-5
V: TRBV19

CDR3: ASSQVAGEEETQY
length: 13
J: TRBJ2-5
V: TRBV4-1

CDR3: ASSLQGLDTGELF
length: 13
J: TRBJ2-2
V: TRBV5-6

CDR3: ASSPRGPNYGYT
length: 12
J: TRBJ1-2
V: TRBV7-9

CDR3: ASKTGGPIGNEQF
length: 13
J: TRBJ2-1
V: TRBV19

CDR3: ASSITGGRRETQY
length: 13
J: TRBJ2-5
V: TRBV19

CDR3: ASSPDGGQETQY
length: 12
J: TRBJ2-5
V: TRBV5-1

CDR3: ASSVHGTENTEAF
length: 13
J: TRBJ1-1
V: TRBV9

CDR3: ASNWGREQF
length: 9
J: TRBJ2-1
V: TRBV19

CDR3: ASRIPGQGGNTIY
length: 13
J: TRBJ1-3
V: TRBV28

CDR3: ASSYSVRVGGYT
length: 12
J: TRBJ1-2
V: TRBV6-5

CDR3: ASSLKDWQY
length: 9
J: TRBJ2-7
V: TRBV7-2

CDR3: ASSVGDEFFEQY
length: 12
J: TRBJ2-7
V: TRBV9

CDR3: ASSLINAGGGRATDTQY
length: 17
J: TRBJ2-3
V: TRBV11-2

CDR3: ASSQDRVLSGNTIY
length: 14
J: TRBJ1-3
V: TRBV28

CDR3: ASRAGGMWTEAF
length: 12
J: TRBJ1-1
V: TRBV28

CDR3: ASSPGAGANVLT
length: 12
J: TRBJ2-6
V: TRBV18

CDR3: ASSIGLADEQY
length: 11
J: TRBJ2-7
V: TRBV19

CDR3: AWTGATDTQY
length: 10
J: TRBJ2-3
V: TRBV30

CDR3: ASSLWGERGTEAF
length: 13
J: TRBJ1-1
V: TRBV3-1/TRBV3-2

CDR3: ASSSFPAPPYEQY
length: 13
J: TRBJ2-7
V: TRBV7-9

CDR3: ATSDNSGSAYNEQF
length: 14
J: TRBJ2-1
V: TRBV24-1

CDR3: ASSFGDEQF
length: 9
J: TRBJ2-1
V: TRBV7-3

CDR3: ASSPRTSGSYEQY
length: 13
J: TRBJ2-7
V: TRBV13

CDR3: ATSRPQGQGDGELF
length: 14
J: TRBJ2-2
V: TRBV24-1

CDR3: ASSQVFQGSYEQY
length: 13
J: TRBJ2-7
V: TRBV4-3

CDR3: ASSPSAGQPQH
length: 11
J: TRBJ1-5
V: TRBV9

CDR3: AWVEGQSLEAF
length: 11
J: TRBJ1-1
V: TRBV30

CDR3: ASSWRWTGGATDEQY
length: 15
J: TRBJ2-7
V: TRBV5-1

CDR3: ASSPLVGQGRYEQY
length: 14
J: TRBJ2-7
V: TRBV7-2

CDR3: ASSFWRPNTGELF
length: 13
J: TRBJ2-2
V: TRBV27

CDR3: ASSQLPGEKLF
length: 11
J: TRBJ1-4
V: TRBV4-1

CDR3: ATSVSGGDEQF
length: 11
J: TRBJ2-1
V: TRBV24-1

CDR3: ASSSSRDWNSNQPQH
length: 15
J: TRBJ1-5
V: TRBV7-3

CDR3: ASSYSGGRSGNTIY
length: 14
J: TRBJ1-3
V: TRBV6-5

CDR3: ASSPRGGTSQRYGYT
length: 15
J: TRBJ1-2
V: TRBV28

CDR3: ASSPSMNTEAF
length: 11
J: TRBJ1-1
V: TRBV7-2

CDR3: ASSLGQPDYNEQF
length: 13
J: TRBJ2-1
V: TRBV27

CDR3: SVSKGNQPQH
length: 10
J: TRBJ1-5
V: TRBV29-1

CDR3: SGGLKQSTEAF
length: 11
J: TRBJ1-1
V: TRBV29-1

CDR3: GGGLNTEAF
length: 9
J: TRBJ1-1
V: TRBV29-1

CDR3: ASSLGGGLWEQY
length: 12
J: TRBJ2-7
V: TRBV6-5

CDR3: ASSLSKGFGTDTQY
length: 14
J: TRBJ2-3
V: TRBV28

CDR3: ASSLAQRDRDEQF
length: 13
J: TRBJ2-1
V: TRBV5-4

CDR3: ASSLGLADGSYEQY
length: 14
J: TRBJ2-7
V: TRBV11-2

CDR3: ASSYFPSTVNTEAF
length: 14
J: TRBJ1-1
V: TRBV6-5

CDR3: ASSDIGAGNQPQH
length: 13
J: TRBJ1-5
V: TRBV6-1